Reported below is one T cell receptor (beta chain). Its antigen is unidentified. TCRdb fed the 5' RACE reads into MiXCR, producing one record per CDR3 protein. The table has around 150,000 distinct CDR3 sequences, under 55% seen once. This entry is derived from a study of CD8 T cells in ankylosing spondylitis. The study's findings and limits: CD8+ cells made up the disease-linked clones, which were relatively rare in peripheral blood. Matched synovial fluid from ankylosing spondylitis patients was reported to be enriched for disease-linked clones.

The CDR3 covers 16 residues. V gave up 5 bases and J gave up 8 bases; unmatched junction bases: 11. Germline V gives CDR1 SGHAT, CDR2 FQNNGV. The gene calls are TRBV11-2 and TRBJ2-2; 10 bases are shared with TRBD2. The TCR was taken from a male donor with ankylosing spondylitis. Source material: synovial fluid, either unsorted or a sorted T cell fraction (not recorded which). The CDR3 nucleotides are TGTGCCAGCAGCCCCCTCGGTAGCGGGGGGAGAGGGGAGCTGTTTTTT. Residues: CASSPLGSGGRGELFF.